One sample yielded the 24 T cell receptor beta chains listed below, sequenced in a study of response to subunit inactivated influenza vaccine. Using its own MiXCR run on the RT-PCR reads, TCRdb lists one record per CDR3 protein. The sample consists of hundreds of thousands of distinct CDR3 sequences, 21% of them appearing once. The sample here was PBMCs from blood, taken less than 22 months after vaccination. The receptors shown here come from a man aged 50-75 years who received an inactivated influenza vaccine.

This clonotype was observed at least ten times. In DNA form, the CDR3 reads TGTGCCAGCTCACCACTAAGAGAGACCCAGTACTTC. Residues: CASSPLRETQYF. J is TRBJ2-5 and V is TRBV18; no clear D gene. There are 12 residues in the CDR3. The V end lost 1 base, the J end lost 4 bases, and 4 bases lay between the germline ends. Germline V gene data show CDR1 as KGHSH and CDR2 as LQKENI.

This clonotype was seen only a few times. The chain couples TRBV6-2 or TRBV6-3 to TRBJ1-1, with TRBD1 as a possible D gene (5 bases). This CDR3 has 14 residues. In germline, CDR1 is MNHEY, CDR2 SVGEGT. Deletions cut 4 bases from V and 5 bases from J, with 14 bases between. In DNA, the CDR3 is TGTGCCAGCAGTTTGACGGGGGAAACTACTGAAGCTTTCTTT. Translating it yields CASSLTGETTEAFF.

The V gene is TRBV20-1, the J gene TRBJ2-3, with D perhaps matching TRBD1 (6 bases). CDR1 DFQATT and CDR2 SNEGSKA come from the germline V gene (reference sequence). The CDR3 is made up of 12 amino acids. V shed 5 bases and J shed 6 bases, with 12 bases lying between them. The CDR3 bases are TGCAGTGCTTACAGGGAGATGGATACGCAGTATTTT. Translating gives CSAYREMDTQYF.

This clonotype showed up just a few times. This chain joins TRBV11-2 and TRBJ1-2; 10 positions agree with TRBD1. J was trimmed by 7 bases and V by 5 bases; bases with no gene match: 7. Germline-derived CDR1 and CDR2 are SGHAT and FQNNGV. This CDR3 region has 14 residues. CDR3 region: CASSPQTGGAGYTF. The CDR3 region has the DNA TGTGCCAGCAGCCCCCAGACAGGGGGCGCTGGCTACACCTTC.

This clonotype was seen only a few times. The CDR3 bases are TGTGCCAGCTCACCAATACAGGGAAATCAGCCCCAGCATTTT. Translation gives CASSPIQGNQPQHF. The rearrangement links TRBV18 to TRBJ1-5, with D possibly matching TRBD1 (6 bases). This CDR3 has 14 amino acids. Trimming left V 2 bases short and J 4 bases short, with 9 bases between. CDR1 and CDR2 from the germline V gene are KGHSH and LQKENI. The variable domain in full, completed from reference TRBV18 and TRBJ1-5, reads NAGVMQNPRHLVRRRGQEARLRCSPMKGHSHVYWYRQLPEEGLKFMVYLQKENIIDESGMPKERFSAEFPKEGPSILRIQQVVRGDSAAYFCASSPIQGNQPQHFGDGTRLSIL.

On this clonotype: This may be a read error: a much more frequent sequence differs by one nucleotide. The chain recombines TRBV6-2 or TRBV6-3 with TRBJ1-2; 7 nucleotides match TRBD1. CDR1 and CDR2 from the germline V gene are MNHEY and SVGEGT. This CDR3 region has 14 residues. The CDR3 region has the DNA TGTGCCATCAGTTACGGGACAGCTAACTATGGCTACACCTTC. Translation gives CAISYGTANYGYTF.

In its sample, this clonotype was seen a few times. The gene calls are TRBV5-1 and TRBJ2-7; D is unclear. V was shortened by 2 bases and J by 3 bases, with 9 bases between the two germline ends. The CDR3 totals 13 residues. Germline V gene sequence: CDR1 SGHRS, CDR2 YFSETQ. In DNA, the CDR3 is TGCGCCAGCAGCTTAACAAACTACTACGAGCAGTACTTC. Its protein is CASSLTNYYEQYF.

The chain carries TRBV11-2 and TRBJ2-2; D is possibly TRBD2 (7 bases). CDR1 is SGHAT, CDR2 FQNNGV, per germline. This CDR3 is built from 18 residues. The V gene lost 2 bases and the J gene lost 3 bases, with 19 bases spanning the gap. The CDR3 loop reads CASSLLEGGGLYTGELFF. CDR3 nucleotides: TGTGCCAGCAGCTTACTGGAGGGAGGGGGTCTGTACACCGGGGAGCTGTTTTTT.

The rearrangement joins TRBV5-6 to TRBJ1-1; perhaps TRBD1 as D (5 bases). The CDR3 contains 13 residues. From germline, CDR1 is SGHDT and CDR2 YYEEEE. V was shortened by 4 bases and J by 3 bases, with 10 bases between the two germline ends. The CDR3 nucleotides read TGTGCCAGCAGCCAACCGGGGGACACTGAAGCTTTCTTT. Protein sequence: CASSQPGDTEAFF. Filled out from reference TRBV5-6 and TRBJ1-1, the complete variable domain reads DAGVTQSPTHLIKTRGQQVTLRCSPKSGHDTVSWYQQALGQGPQFIFQYYEEEERQRGNFPDRFSGHQFPNYSSELNVNALLLGDSALYLCASSQPGDTEAFFGQGTRLTVV.

This clonotype was seen only a few times. The V and J genes are TRBV30 and TRBJ2-2; D is possibly TRBD1 or TRBD2 (5 bases each). CDR3 length: 11 residues. Germline CDR1 and CDR2: GTSNPN and SVGIG (reference sequence). The ends were cut back, 4 bases at V and 8 bases at J, with 8 bases in the middle. The DNA for the CDR3 is TGTGCCTGGACCTGGGGGGGGGAGCTGTTTTTT. Amino acids: CAWTWGGELFF. Variable domain in full (rest from reference TRBV30 and TRBJ2-2): SQTIHQWPATLVQPVGSPLSLECTVEGTSNPNLYWYRQAAGRGLQLLFYSVGIGQISSEVPQNLSASRPQDRQFILSSKKLLLSDSGFYLCAWTWGGELFFGEGSRLTVL.

The genes are TRBV4-2 and TRBJ1-4, with D perhaps matching TRBD1 (5 bases). Germline V CDR1 and CDR2: LGHNA, YNFKEQ. This CDR3 spans 12 amino acids. Trimming cost V 9 bases and J 7 bases, with 12 bases left between them. The CDR3 DNA reads TGTGCCAGTAACGGGGGGAGTGAAAAACTGTTTTTT. Protein product: CASNGGSEKLFF.

This clonotype occurred many times. This rearrangement joins TRBV5-1 to TRBJ1-1, with D perhaps TRBD1 (6 bases). Germline CDR1 SGHRS, CDR2 YFSETQ. The CDR3 runs to 14 residues. V was clipped by 4 bases and J by 4 bases, with 14 bases between them. The CDR3 DNA is TGCGCCAGCAGCGGGGGACATTCAAGCACTGAAGCTTTCTTT. As protein: CASSGGHSSTEAFF. The full variable domain, with the rest looked up from reference TRBV5-1 and TRBJ1-1, is KAGVTQTPRYLIKTRGQQVTLSCSPISGHRSVSWYQQTPGQGLQFLFEYFSETQRNKGNFPGRFSGRQFSNSRSEMNVSTLELGDSALYLCASSGGHSSTEAFFGQGTRLTVV.

V usage is TRBV2 and J usage is TRBJ2-5; D uncertain. Per the germline V gene, CDR1 is SNHLY and CDR2 is FYNNEI. The CDR3 loop spans 15 amino acids. Trimming removed 3 bases at V and 5 bases at J, with 16 bases between. The CDR3 is CASSDSGLAKETQYF. For the CDR3, the DNA is TGTGCCAGCAGTGATTCCGGCTTAGCAAAGGAGACCCAGTACTTC.

The chain recombines TRBV7-9 with TRBJ1-1, with no clear D. With 9 bases removed from V and 12 bases from J, the gap between germline ends came to 23 bases. The CDR3 covers 13 residues. Germline CDR1 is SEHNR and CDR2 is FQNEAQ (reference sequence). DNA for the CDR3: TGTGCCAGTACACTTGGGCCCTCTACGGTAACTTTCTTT. It codes for CASTLGPSTVTFF. Combining the CDR3 with reference TRBV7-9 and TRBJ1-1 gives the whole variable domain DTGVSQNPRHKITKRGQNVTFRCDPISEHNRLYWYRQTLGQGPEFLTYFQNEAQLEKSRLLSDRFSAERPKGSFSTLEIQRTEQGDSAMYLCASTLGPSTVTFFGQGTRLTVV.

The rearrangement links TRBV7-6 to TRBJ2-4; D perhaps matches TRBD2 (5 bases). Germline assignment: CDR1 SGHVS and CDR2 FNYEAQ. CDR3 length: 15 residues. Trimming shortened V by 2 bases and J by 8 bases, and 16 bases separated the two germline ends. This CDR3 reads CASSLTPDSRDIQYF. CDR3 coding DNA: TGTGCCAGCAGCTTAACCCCGGACTCGAGAGACATTCAGTACTTC.

V usage is TRBV20-1 and J usage is TRBJ2-2; 10 nucleotides line up with TRBD2. V was pared by 5 bases and J by 1 base, with 1 base of the junction left unmatched. The germline CDR1 and CDR2 sequences are DFQATT and SNEGSKA (reference sequence). The length of the CDR3 is 14 residues. CDR3 region: CSAPSGGNTGELFF. The DNA for the CDR3 is TGCAGTGCTCCTAGCGGGGGGAACACCGGGGAGCTGTTTTTT.

The chain links TRBV5-1 to TRBJ2-7; 10 bases match TRBD1. Looked up from germline, CDR1 is SGHRS and CDR2 is YFSETQ. This CDR3 is built from 13 residues. Trimming removed 6 bases from V and 5 bases from J; junction bases left unmatched: 5. The CDR3, as DNA: TGCGCCAGCACCTCCGGGACAGGGGACGAGCAGTACTTC. It is translated as CASTSGTGDEQYF.

J is TRBJ2-1 and V is TRBV4-1; 9 nucleotides line up with TRBD2. The V gene's germline CDR1 is MGHRA and CDR2 YSYEKL. This CDR3 has 15 amino acids. After removal of 4 bases from V and 6 bases from J, the junction contained 7 bases not matched to a gene. The CDR3 DNA follows: TGCGCCAGCAGCCCCGGACTAGCGAGTGGCAATGAGCAGTTCTTC. Protein sequence: CASSPGLASGNEQFF.

The V and J genes are TRBV27 and TRBJ1-4; D call uncertain. The CDR3 totals 10 residues. Germline V gene lookup returns CDR1 MNHEY and CDR2 SMNVEV (reference sequence). In nucleotides, the CDR3 is TGTTTCCGAGGAGGAGAAAAACTGTTTTTT. Translation: CFRGGEKLFF. The full variable domain, its missing parts supplied by reference TRBV27 and TRBJ1-4, is EAQVTQNPRYLITVTGKKLTVTCSQNMNHEYMSWYRQDPGLGLRQIYYSMNVEVTDKGDVPEGYKVSRKEKRNFPLILESPSPNQTSLYFCFRGGEKLFFGSGTQLSVL.

The V call is TRBV12-3 or TRBV12-4, the J call TRBJ2-4, with D possibly matching TRBD2 (6 bases). V was pared by 2 bases and J by 8 bases, with 16 bases between. The CDR3 is made up of 15 amino acids. For the CDR3, the DNA is TGTGCCAGCAGTTTAAGAGGAGGGCAGCGGGACATTCAGTACTTC. Translated, it gives CASSLRGGQRDIQYF.

The chain has TRBV9 and TRBJ2-7, with D possibly being TRBD1 (6 bases). This CDR3 has 13 amino acids. Deletions cut 0 bases from V and 6 bases from J, with 10 bases between. Looked up from germline, CDR1 is SGDLS and CDR2 is YYNGEE. The CDR3 DNA follows: TGTGCCAGCAGCGTAGGAGGGGGAACCGAGCAGTACTTC. This encodes CASSVGGGTEQYF.

The table lists this clonotype with a few counts. The gene calls are TRBV10-2 and TRBJ1-5; D call uncertain. The CDR3 spans 13 residues. The V gene lost 1 base and the J gene lost 9 bases, with 10 bases spanning the gap. Per germline, CDR1 WSHSY and CDR2 SAAADI. CDR3 sequence reads: CASSELATGPQHF. The CDR3 nucleotides read TGCGCCAGCAGTGAGTTGGCGACCGGGCCCCAGCATTTT.

This sequence joins TRBV7-9 and TRBJ2-5, with a weak D call TRBD2 (7 bases). V was cut by 5 bases and J by 5 bases, with 15 bases left in between. This CDR3 has 14 residues. Germline CDR1 SEHNR, CDR2 FQNEAQ (reference sequence). The CDR3 DNA reads as TGTGCCAGCAGCCCGGTTGGCGGGGGCGAGACCCAGTACTTC. Translation gives CASSPVGGGETQYF.

V is TRBV6-5 and J is TRBJ2-7, with D tentatively TRBD1 (6 bases). V was cut by 4 bases and J by 5 bases, with 15 bases left in between. CDR1 and CDR2 (germline): MNHEY, SVGAGI. This CDR3 is built from 14 residues. The CDR3 DNA reads as TGTGCCAGCAGTTCCGACAGGCTTTCAGACGAGCAGTACTTC. Translated, it gives CASSSDRLSDEQYF.